The 3 T cell receptor beta chains presented below share a single source sample, sequenced in a study of T cell repertoires in cytomegalovirus infection. From the reads, TCRdb called clonotypes with MiXCR, one entry per CDR3 protein. The data hold approximately 500,000 distinct CDR3 sequences, with 10% to 12% observed a single time. The sequencing input was PBMCs. All receptors derive from a human donor in good health (CMV status not recorded). Some clones in this sample may be carry-over from other donors' samples.

This clonotype was counted ten times or more. V usage is TRBV7-6 and J usage is TRBJ2-3, with a tentative D call TRBD2 (6 bases). Looked up from germline, CDR1 is SGHVS and CDR2 is FNYEAQ. There are 13 residues in the CDR3. V lost 4 bases, J lost 5 bases, and 10 bases lay in between. The chain's CDR3 is CASSSQAGDTQYF. CDR3 coding DNA: TGTGCCAGCAGCTCGCAAGCGGGAGATACGCAGTATTTT. Full variable domain (remainder filled in from reference TRBV7-6 and TRBJ2-3): GAGVSQSPRYKVTKRGQDVALRCDPISGHVSLYWYRQALGQGPEFLTYFNYEAQQDKSGLPNDRFSAERPEGSISTLTIQRTEQRDSAMYRCASSSQAGDTQYFGPGTRLTVL.

This clonotype has ten or more counts. The CDR3 sequence is CASSASSGNLGTGELFF. The CDR3 DNA reads TGTGCCAGCAGTGCCTCTAGCGGGAACCTTGGAACCGGGGAGCTGTTTTTT. The gene calls are TRBV27 and TRBJ2-2; TRBD2 matches 9 bases. Looked up from germline, CDR1 is MNHEY and CDR2 is SMNVEV (reference sequence). This CDR3 contains 17 residues. After removal of 5 bases from V and 5 bases from J, the junction contained 12 bases not matched to a gene.

This clonotype was found a few times. This CDR3 reads CASSQRGKSDSPLHF. CDR3 DNA: TGTGCCAGCAGCCAGAGGGGGAAGTCTGATTCACCCCTCCACTTT. The chain carries TRBV3-1 and TRBJ1-6; weak D call: TRBD1 (6 bases). The V end was cut by 3 bases, the J end by 8 bases, with 14 bases between. CDR3 length: 15 residues. The germline CDR1 and CDR2 sequences are LGHDT and YNNKEL (reference sequence).